The clone carrying this TCR beta chain was recorded at least ten times. Its antigen remains unidentified. The data originate from a study of T cells after yellow fever vaccination. The study, taken as a whole, reports: Among primary-vaccination clones, most reappeared after the booster, at roughly 96% for CD4 and roughly 90% for CD8.

The J segment lost 2 bases and the V segment lost 0 bases, leaving 5 bases of the junction unmatched. Germline CDR1 reads MNHEY; CDR2 reads SVGAGI. The CDR3 contains 16 residues. Each CDR3 protein gets one entry after TCRdb re-called the 5' RACE reads with MiXCR. The top ten clones hold roughly 0.76% of a sample with over 110,000 distinct CDR3 sequences, less than 9.5% of them seen once. Source: CD4+ T cells sorted from PBMCs, taken 5 days after the yellow fever booster vaccination. This TCR was recovered from a man aged 30-40 years who received the YFV17D yellow fever vaccine. This sequence joins TRBV6-5 and TRBJ2-5, with TRBD2 matching 8 bases. The CDR3 coding sequence is TGTGCCAGCAGTTACTCGACGCGGGGGGTACAAGAGACCCAGTACTTC. Its translation: CASSYSTRGVQETQYF.